Each of the 29 T cell receptor beta chains below was sequenced from the same sample in a study of blood T cell repertoires in COVID-19. Clones were sequenced by immunoSEQ multiplex PCR, and TCRdb holds only the in-frame ones, with some missing. In the table there are tens of thousands of clones, 84% of which are singletons. The source material was peripheral blood. The receptors come from a man aged 55 to 70 with COVID-19, enrolled during active disease.

This clone was observed a handful of times. The chain recombines TRBV5-1 with TRBJ1-1, with D uncertain. With 0 bases removed from V and 4 bases from J, the gap between germline ends came to 10 bases. Germline CDR1 reads SGHRS; CDR2 reads YFSETQ. This CDR3 has 14 residues. The CDR3, as DNA: TGCGCCAGCAGCTTGGGGCAGTGGGCCACTGAAGCTTTCTTT. Translation: CASSLGQWATEAFF.

The chain is built from TRBV7-3 and TRBJ1-1; D is undetermined. The CDR3 covers 13 residues. Trimming took off 6 bases at V and 5 bases at J, with 13 bases between the two ends. CDR1 is SGHTA, CDR2 FQGTGA, per germline. CDR3 bases: TGTGCCAGCAGGCAGACCCTAGTTACTGAAGCTTTCTTT. This gives the protein CASRQTLVTEAFF.

V usage is TRBV11-2 and J usage is TRBJ1-3; 7 bases map to TRBD1. The CDR3 extends over 16 amino acids. Germline lookup yields CDR1 SGHAT and CDR2 FQNNGV. V shed 1 base, J shed 0 bases, and the junction held 3 bases outside the gene matches. This CDR3 is CASSLAGDSSGNTIYF. The DNA for the CDR3 is TGTGCCAGCAGCTTAGCCGGGGACAGCTCTGGAAACACCATATATTTT.

This chain uses TRBV19 with TRBJ2-6; the D gene is possibly TRBD1 (6 bases). Germline CDR1 reads LNHDA; CDR2 reads SQIVND (reference sequence). The CDR3 has 15 residues. Trimming left V 5 bases short and J 1 base short, with 9 bases between. CDR3 sequence reads: CASSFGQSGANVLTF. CDR3 nucleotides: TGTGCCAGTAGTTTCGGACAGTCTGGGGCCAACGTCCTGACTTTC.

The CDR3 DNA is TGTGCCAGCTCCCGCCTAGGACAGGGGAGGCTGAATGAGCAGTTCTTC. Translation: CASSRLGQGRLNEQFF. The genes are TRBV3-1 (or the pseudogene TRBV3-2) and TRBJ2-1, with 9 bases lining up with TRBD1. The CDR3 covers 16 residues. The ends lost 8 bases at V and 7 bases at J; junction bases unmatched: 15. CDR1 LGHDT and CDR2 YNNKEL come from the germline V gene (reference sequence).

This clone appeared a few times. CDR3 loop: CASSLRASGGNNEQFF. DNA for the CDR3: TGTGCCAGCAGCCTAAGAGCTAGCGGGGGGAACAATGAGCAGTTCTTC. This chain uses TRBV9 with TRBJ2-1, with TRBD2 matching over 11 bases. This CDR3 has 16 amino acids. V gave up 4 bases and J gave up 5 bases; unmatched junction bases: 8. The germline V gene encodes CDR1 SGDLS and CDR2 YYNGEE.

The chain is built from TRBV10-1 and TRBJ2-5; tentatively, D is TRBD2 (5 bases). The CDR3 is 15 residues long. Germline V gives CDR1 WNHNN, CDR2 SYGVQD (reference sequence). The V and J ends lost 6 bases and 4 bases respectively, with 18 bases between them. CDR3 sequence reads: CASSPRLGDSETQYF. The DNA of the CDR3 is TGCGCCAGCAGCCCTCGTCTGGGAGATTCAGAGACCCAGTACTTC.

J is TRBJ1-1 and V is TRBV11-1, with TRBD1 as a possible D gene (5 bases). Germline CDR1 is SGHAT and CDR2 is FQDESV (reference sequence). Trimming removed 3 bases at V and 5 bases at J, with 10 bases between. CDR3 length: 13 amino acids. The CDR3 DNA reads as TGTGCCAGCAGCTTGGTAGGGGATACTGAAGCTTTCTTT. Protein: CASSLVGDTEAFF. Using reference TRBV11-1 and TRBJ1-1 for the parts outside the CDR3, the full variable domain is EAEVAQSPRYKITEKSQAVAFWCDPISGHATLYWYRQILGQGPELLVQFQDESVVDDSQLPKDRFSAERLKGVDSTLKIQPAELGDSAMYLCASSLVGDTEAFFGQGTRLTVV.

The J gene is TRBJ2-7, the V gene TRBV23-1; 8 bases agree with TRBD1. TRBV23-1 is an ORF; its function is uncertain. The trim removed 9 bases at V and 4 bases at J, leaving 2 bases unmatched. CDR3 length equals 11 residues. The CDR3 spells CARRTGYEQYF. The CDR3 DNA reads TGCGCCAGGAGGACAGGGTACGAGCAGTACTTC.

This clone was found once. The CDR3 region is CASSERLGSSQETQYF. CDR3 in DNA: TGTGCCAGCAGTGAAAGGTTGGGCAGCTCCCAAGAGACCCAGTACTTC. The chain uses TRBV2 and TRBJ2-5; D call uncertain. CDR1 and CDR2 (germline): SNHLY, FYNNEI. The V end lost 2 bases, the J end lost 1 base, and 14 bases lay between the germline ends. The CDR3 contains 16 residues.

The V and J genes are TRBV11-2 and TRBJ2-6; D possibly corresponds to TRBD1 (5 bases). Germline assignment: CDR1 SGHAT and CDR2 FQNNGV. V was clipped by 8 bases and J by 0 bases, with 5 bases between them. CDR3 length: 13 amino acids. The CDR3 region is CASDSSGANVLTF. CDR3 nucleotide sequence: TGTGCCAGCGACAGCTCTGGGGCCAACGTCCTGACTTTC.

The CDR3 DNA sequence: TGTGCCGTTACTAATGGGGCAGTACAAGAGACCCAGTACTTC. Encoded protein: CAVTNGAVQETQYF. The chain carries TRBV6-5 and TRBJ2-5; D is perhaps TRBD1 (5 bases). The V gene lost 11 bases and the J gene lost 2 bases, with 18 bases spanning the gap. From germline, CDR1 is MNHEY and CDR2 SVGAGI. The CDR3 spans 14 residues.

The V call is TRBV29-1, the J call TRBJ2-5, with D perhaps TRBD2 (6 bases). V dropped 1 base and J dropped 4 bases, with 13 bases sitting between them. The germline V gene has CDR1 SQVTM and CDR2 ANQGSEA. This CDR3 region has 14 residues. CDR3: CSVEGGDFLETQYF. The CDR3, as DNA: TGCAGCGTTGAAGGCGGGGACTTTTTAGAGACCCAGTACTTC. Looking up the rest from reference TRBV29-1 and TRBJ2-5 gives the full variable domain: SAVISQKPSRDICQRGTSLTIQCQVDSQVTMMFWYRQQPGQSLTLIATANQGSEATYESGFVIDKFPISRPNLTFSTLTVSNMSPEDSSIYLCSVEGGDFLETQYFGPGTRLLVL.

V and J are TRBV12-3 or TRBV12-4 and TRBJ1-1; a weak D match, TRBD1 (5 bases). The CDR3 sequence is 13 residues long. Trimming took 7 bases from V and 1 from J, leaving 10 bases between them. The CDR3 loop reads CASTPGQNTEAFF. In nucleotides, the CDR3 is TGTGCCAGCACCCCAGGACAGAACACTGAAGCTTTCTTT.

The chain couples TRBV9 to TRBJ2-3; TRBD2 matches at 8 bases. The trim removed 4 bases at V and 6 bases at J, leaving 13 bases unmatched. Germline V lookup: CDR1 SGDLS, CDR2 YYNGEE. The CDR3 contains 16 residues. This chain's CDR3 is CASSPKGRGAPDTQYF. In nucleotides, the CDR3 is TGTGCCAGCAGCCCCAAGGGGCGGGGGGCCCCTGATACGCAGTATTTT.

The chain carries TRBV29-1 and TRBJ1-5; no definite D call. This CDR3 contains 13 residues. V lost 4 bases, J lost 5 bases, and 12 bases lay in between. CDR1 and CDR2 from the germline V gene are SQVTM and ANQGSEA. For the CDR3, the DNA is TGCAGCGTTGGTCGCCACCAGGATCAGCCCCAGCATTTT. Its protein product is CSVGRHQDQPQHF. Based on the CDR3 plus reference TRBV29-1 and TRBJ1-5, the full variable domain is SAVISQKPSRDICQRGTSLTIQCQVDSQVTMMFWYRQQPGQSLTLIATANQGSEATYESGFVIDKFPISRPNLTFSTLTVSNMSPEDSSIYLCSVGRHQDQPQHFGDGTRLSIL.

The chain has TRBV4-1 and TRBJ2-7; TRBD1 matches at 11 bases. CDR1 MGHRA and CDR2 YSYEKL come from the germline V gene. The CDR3 loop spans 16 amino acids. V lost 3 bases, J lost 4 bases, and 8 bases stayed unmatched. The CDR3 sequence: CASSQFPGQGEYEQYF. The CDR3 bases are TGCGCCAGCAGCCAGTTTCCGGGACAGGGGGAATACGAGCAGTACTTC.

This clone was counted a few times. Other DNA variants within this sample encode the same CDR3. The DNA of the CDR3 is TGTGCCAGCAGCCTGGGACAGGGACACACCGGGGAGCTGTTTTTT. Translated: CASSLGQGHTGELFF. V usage is TRBV2 and J usage is TRBJ2-2; TRBD1 aligns across 9 bases. In germline, CDR1 is SNHLY, CDR2 FYNNEI. Trimming took 6 bases from V and 3 from J; bases not matched to a gene: 5. The CDR3 is 15 amino acids.

This clone came up once. V usage is TRBV4-2 and J usage is TRBJ2-7, with 7 bases aligning to TRBD1. Trimming removed 0 bases from V and 5 bases from J; junction bases left unmatched: 7. The CDR3 length is 15 residues. Looked up from germline, CDR1 is LGHNA and CDR2 is YNFKEQ. CDR3 sequence: CASSQDGRQGNEQYF. The CDR3 DNA follows: TGTGCCAGCAGCCAAGATGGGAGACAGGGAAACGAGCAGTACTTC.

The chain couples TRBV10-2 to TRBJ2-7; D ambiguous. V was pared by 2 bases and J by 0 bases, with 8 bases between. From germline, CDR1 is WSHSY and CDR2 SAAADI. The length of the CDR3 is 14 residues. The CDR3 region is CASSENPYSYEQYF. The CDR3 nucleotides are TGCGCCAGCAGTGAGAACCCCTACTCCTACGAGCAGTACTTC.

The CDR3 region is CASSVETASSYNEQFF. Here the CDR3 DNA reads TGTGCCAGCAGCGTAGAAACAGCCAGCTCCTACAATGAGCAGTTCTTC. V and J are TRBV9 and TRBJ2-1, with unresolved D. V was trimmed by 0 bases and J by 0 bases, leaving 10 bases between them. Germline CDR1 SGDLS, CDR2 YYNGEE. The CDR3 totals 16 residues.

This chain joins TRBV9 and TRBJ2-3, with 11 positions matching TRBD2. The CDR3 contains 15 residues. Germline-derived CDR1 and CDR2 are SGDLS and YYNGEE. V shed 1 base, J shed 4 bases, and the junction held 2 bases outside the gene matches. CDR3 sequence reads: CASSVILAGADTQYF. CDR3 nucleotide sequence: TGTGCCAGCAGCGTAATACTAGCGGGGGCAGATACGCAGTATTTT.

This chain connects TRBV24-1 to TRBJ1-1; a possible D gene is TRBD1 (5 bases). Germline V gives CDR1 KGHDR, CDR2 SFDVKD. This CDR3 has 13 amino acids. Trimming cost V 4 bases and J 7 bases, with 12 bases left between them. CDR3 residues: CATSDGGGIEAFF. The CDR3, as DNA: TGTGCCACCAGTGACGGGGGAGGGATTGAAGCTTTCTTT.

J is TRBJ2-1 and V is TRBV7-9, with TRBD2 matching 9 bases. V dropped 6 bases and J dropped 13; count of bases not matched to a gene: 13. The CDR3 has 14 residues. Germline V gene sequence: CDR1 SEHNR, CDR2 FQNEAQ (reference sequence). The CDR3: CASSSQLAGVDQFF. The CDR3 coding sequence is TGTGCCAGCAGTAGCCAACTAGCGGGTGTTGATCAGTTCTTC.

This CDR3 reads CASSYGTGWNEQYF. CDR3 DNA sequence: TGTGCCAGCAGTTACGGGACAGGGTGGAACGAGCAGTACTTC. The V and J genes are TRBV6-5 and TRBJ2-7; 9 bases align to TRBD1. V shed 2 bases and J 5 bases; nucleotides not matched to a gene: 4. The germline CDR1 and CDR2 sequences are MNHEY and SVGAGI. This CDR3 spans 14 amino acids.

The chain joins TRBV30 to TRBJ1-5; the match to TRBD1 covers 8 bases. The CDR3 extends over 15 amino acids. In germline, CDR1 is GTSNPN, CDR2 SVGIG (reference sequence). With 3 bases clipped from V and 4 bases from J, the junction kept 8 bases outside the gene matches. The CDR3 DNA follows: TGTGCCTGGAGCCCCGGACAGGGCTGGAATCAGCCCCAGCATTTT. It is translated as CAWSPGQGWNQPQHF.

This chain joins TRBV19 and TRBJ1-1, with D possibly being TRBD1 (5 bases). Trimming shortened V by 6 bases and J by 12 bases, and 11 bases separated the two germline ends. The CDR3 covers 10 residues. The V gene's germline CDR1 is LNHDA and CDR2 SQIVND (reference sequence). CDR3 amino acids: CASREGKTFF. In DNA, the CDR3 is TGTGCCAGTAGGGAGGGGAAAACTTTCTTT.

This clone has only one observation. The chain is built from TRBV7-9 and TRBJ2-7; tentative D call: TRBD1 (5 bases). Germline CDR1 reads SEHNR; CDR2 reads FQNEAQ (reference sequence). The germline V and J ends were trimmed by 2 bases and 2 bases, with 13 bases remaining between them. The length of the CDR3 is 15 residues. The CDR3 nucleotides read TGTGCCAGCAGCTTACACAGGCTCTCTCCCTACGAGCAGTACTTC. This sequence encodes CASSLHRLSPYEQYF.

The chain is built from TRBV11-1 and TRBJ1-3; the D is unclear. Trimming cost V 4 bases and J 8 bases, with 6 bases left between them. The CDR3 runs 11 residues. The germline V gene encodes CDR1 SGHAT and CDR2 FQDESV (reference sequence). The CDR3 here is CASSSVDTIYF. DNA of the CDR3: TGTGCCAGCAGCTCGGTTGACACCATATATTTT.